This T cell receptor beta chain is from a study of breast tumors, draining lymph nodes, adjacent tissues. Study-level points and caveats: Most tumor T cells seemingly derive from lymph node, then expand in tumor. Compared with lymph nodes, tumors were less diverse; compared with nontumor tissue, more. That most tumor T cells come from lymph nodes remained unproven. Luminal-like breast cancer showed significantly higher tumor–nontumor repertoire similarity than basal-like.

V was pared by 6 bases and J by 5 bases, with 7 bases between. The CDR3 runs to 11 residues. Germline loops: CDR1 LGHDT, CDR2 YNNKEL (reference sequence). Each CDR3 protein is one row after TCRdb ran MiXCR on the multiplex PCR reads. The profile covers some 120,000 distinct CDR3 sequences, with about 20% appearing a single time and less than 4.5% taken by the ten largest. This clonotype was found many times. Its antigen is currently unknown. Breast cancer patients provided tissue from their axillary draining lymph nodes. Material for sequencing was axillary lymph node tissue. The gene calls are TRBV3-1 and TRBJ2-5; weak D call: TRBD1 (5 bases). The source is a female donor with breast cancer. Some clones in this sample may be carry-over from other donors' samples. Written as DNA, the CDR3 is TGTGCCAGCAGGTACAGGGAGACCCAGTACTTC. Translation gives CASRYRETQYF.